The rows below give T cell receptor beta chains drawn from one sample of a study of blood T cell repertoires in COVID-19. Produced via immunoSEQ multiplex PCR; TCRdb's table is partial and in-frame only. The data show a few hundred thousand clones, with more than 70% seen just once and over 2% held by the top ten. Input material: PBMCs or T cells enriched from blood (not recorded which). The source is a middle-aged woman with acute COVID-19. Each CDR3 is given with its conserved first and last residue. The order of the fields is V gene, J gene, D gene, CDR3 protein. D genes are given only for firm matches.

v_call: TRBV9; j_call: TRBJ2-2; d_call: TRBD2; cdr3_aa: CASSISLSGPNANTGELFF
v_call: TRBV6-2/TRBV6-3; j_call: TRBJ1-3; d_call: NA; cdr3_aa: CASSYPDTIYF
v_call: TRBV14; j_call: TRBJ2-5; d_call: NA; cdr3_aa: CASSQRQPQETQYF
v_call: TRBV4-1; j_call: TRBJ1-1; d_call: NA; cdr3_aa: CASSPQGLVNTEAFF
v_call: TRBV6-5; j_call: TRBJ2-1; d_call: TRBD2; cdr3_aa: CASSYSTSGSYEQFF
v_call: TRBV9; j_call: TRBJ2-3; d_call: TRBD1; cdr3_aa: CASSLRDRGPGLTDTQYF
v_call: TRBV11-3; j_call: TRBJ2-3; d_call: TRBD2; cdr3_aa: CASSFSSGRATDTQYF
v_call: TRBV30; j_call: TRBJ1-2; d_call: NA; cdr3_aa: CAWSPGRGYGYTF
v_call: TRBV27; j_call: TRBJ2-2; d_call: TRBD1; cdr3_aa: CASKSYRGNTGELFF
v_call: TRBV19; j_call: TRBJ1-2; d_call: NA; cdr3_aa: CASNRADYGYTF
v_call: TRBV13; j_call: TRBJ1-2; d_call: NA; cdr3_aa: CASSRVARREGYTF
v_call: TRBV20-1; j_call: TRBJ1-2; d_call: NA; cdr3_aa: CSLQDSYGYTF
v_call: TRBV7-2; j_call: TRBJ2-1; d_call: TRBD2; cdr3_aa: CASSTSPTSGGAYEQFF
v_call: TRBV6-5; j_call: TRBJ2-2; d_call: NA; cdr3_aa: CASSLALRGTGELFF
v_call: TRBV9; j_call: TRBJ2-3; d_call: TRBD2; cdr3_aa: CASSKARLAGGTTSTDTQYF
v_call: TRBV18; j_call: TRBJ2-7; d_call: NA; cdr3_aa: CASSPGRVYEQYF
v_call: TRBV9; j_call: TRBJ2-2; d_call: NA; cdr3_aa: CASSVIRDTGELFF
v_call: TRBV7-2; j_call: TRBJ2-3; d_call: TRBD2; cdr3_aa: CASSVSGSGRDTQYF
v_call: TRBV30; j_call: TRBJ1-1; d_call: NA; cdr3_aa: CASVNGAFF
v_call: TRBV15; j_call: TRBJ1-3; d_call: NA; cdr3_aa: CATSRGELSGNTIYF
v_call: TRBV9; j_call: TRBJ2-2; d_call: TRBD2; cdr3_aa: CASSVVAGITGELFF
v_call: TRBV7-9; j_call: TRBJ2-1; d_call: TRBD2; cdr3_aa: CASSRYRTSGYNEQFF
v_call: TRBV21-1; j_call: TRBJ2-1; d_call: NA; cdr3_aa: CASSNEGPGAYNEQFF
v_call: TRBV11-2; j_call: TRBJ1-4; d_call: NA; cdr3_aa: CASSITGTTNEKLFF
v_call: TRBV25-1; j_call: TRBJ2-2; d_call: TRBD2; cdr3_aa: CASSPISGGGTGELFF
v_call: TRBV7-8; j_call: TRBJ2-1; d_call: TRBD2; cdr3_aa: CASSFRASGDLKSYNEQFF
v_call: TRBV30; j_call: TRBJ2-5; d_call: NA; cdr3_aa: CAWSDGSLARLQETQYF
v_call: TRBV6-4; j_call: TRBJ1-1; d_call: TRBD1; cdr3_aa: CASSEDRGPNLVNTEAFF
v_call: TRBV18; j_call: TRBJ1-2; d_call: NA; cdr3_aa: CASSETGGYGGYTF
v_call: TRBV11-3; j_call: TRBJ2-3; d_call: TRBD2; cdr3_aa: CASSLEGTSVTDTQYF
v_call: TRBV6-5; j_call: TRBJ1-6; d_call: NA; cdr3_aa: CASSYAGEASRSPLHF
v_call: TRBV15; j_call: TRBJ1-2; d_call: TRBD1; cdr3_aa: CATSRAETGDGGYTF
v_call: TRBV24-1; j_call: TRBJ2-1; d_call: TRBD1; cdr3_aa: CATSDFRQGYDEQFF
v_call: TRBV27; j_call: TRBJ2-5; d_call: TRBD2; cdr3_aa: CASSPAGRVGETQYF
v_call: TRBV24-1; j_call: TRBJ1-5; d_call: TRBD1; cdr3_aa: CATSDRDRGSNQPQHF
v_call: TRBV19; j_call: TRBJ2-6; d_call: NA; cdr3_aa: CASKDSGAGANVLTF
v_call: TRBV20-1; j_call: TRBJ2-1; d_call: NA; cdr3_aa: CSALIAYEQFF
v_call: TRBV10-1; j_call: TRBJ1-4; d_call: TRBD1; cdr3_aa: CASPDRVTNEKLFF
v_call: TRBV27; j_call: TRBJ2-1; d_call: TRBD2; cdr3_aa: CASSPGRSGSYYNEQFF
v_call: TRBV27; j_call: TRBJ1-1; d_call: NA; cdr3_aa: CASNKFRVLDTEAFF